The clone carrying this T cell receptor (beta chain) has just a few counts. Germline CDR1 reads MGHRA; CDR2 reads YSYEKL. Trimming cost V 0 bases and J 7 bases, with 18 bases left between them. CDR3 length equals 16 residues. This record belongs to a study of somatic mutations in cytotoxic T cells in rheumatoid arthritis. Sequenced by immunoSEQ multiplex PCR; TCRdb stores in-frame clones only, minus some. The sample consists of about 30,000 clones, 75% to 85% of them appearing once. This chain connects TRBV4-1 to TRBJ1-2; no firm D call. The receptor's source is an adult with rheumatoid arthritis. Sequencing used CD8+ T cells sorted from blood. This CDR3 is CASSQEREWRWGGYTF. The CDR3 bases are TGCGCCAGCAGCCAAGAGAGGGAATGGCGTTGGGGTGGCTACACCTTC.